The rows below give T cell receptor beta chains drawn from one sample of a study of tumor-infiltrating lymphocytes in oesophageal squamous cell carcinoma. Each CDR3 protein gets one entry after TCRdb re-called the PCR reads with MiXCR. This sample has some 14,000 distinct CDR3 sequences; 50% occur once, and the top ten carry approximately 15%. The specimen sequenced was esophageal tumor tissue. These receptors all come from a male donor with esophageal squamous cell carcinoma. Each CDR3 is given with its conserved first and last residue. Each record gives: D gene, V gene, clone size, J gene, CDR3 length, CDR3 protein, CDR3 DNA. The D gene is left open where the match is weak. The size field is filled for only some rows; it gives once, few, many or a size class.

>.|TRBV7-8|.|TRBJ2-1|13
CASSPGTDNEQFF
TGTGCCAGCAGCCCCGGGACGGACAATGAGCAGTTCTTC
>.|TRBV2|.|TRBJ2-2|13
CASSVAVTGELFF
TGTGCCAGCAGTGTAGCGGTCACCGGGGAGCTGTTTTTT
>.|TRBV6-1|.|TRBJ2-5|14
CASSYAGTPGTQYF
TGTGCCAGCAGTTACGCCGGGACCCCGGGGACCCAGTACTTC
>.|TRBV12-3/TRBV12-4|medium-sized|TRBJ2-1|11
CASSLKSEQFF
TGTGCCAGCAGTTTGAAAAGTGAGCAGTTCTTC
>TRBD1|TRBV7-6|.|TRBJ2-5|18
CASSTKTRDRGRGETQYF
TGTGCCAGCAGCACGAAAACGCGGGACAGGGGGCGGGGGGAGACCCAGTACTTC
>.|TRBV7-2|.|TRBJ2-7|14
CASSVDSSGYEQYF
TGTGCCAGCAGCGTCGACTCCTCCGGCTACGAGCAGTACTTC
>.|TRBV7-9|many|TRBJ2-1|15
CASSRVGPQVHEQFF
TGTGCCAGCAGCCGGGTTGGGCCCCAGGTCCATGAGCAGTTCTTC
>.|TRBV7-6|.|TRBJ2-7|16
CASSVSQGLLPYEQYF
TGTGCCAGCAGCGTGTCCCAGGGGCTTCTTCCCTACGAGCAGTACTTC
>TRBD2|TRBV7-3|.|TRBJ2-1|21
CASSLKGAGTSTRSSYNEQFF
TGTGCCAGCAGCTTAAAGGGAGCCGGGACTAGCACACGTTCTTCCTACAATGAGCAGTTCTTC
>.|TRBV11-1|.|TRBJ2-6|16
CASSFFSGSGANVLTF
TGTGCCAGCAGCTTTTTTAGTGGCTCTGGGGCCAACGTCCTGACTTTC
>TRBD2|TRBV6-6|many|TRBJ2-5|15
CASSYGREFWETQYF
TGTGCCAGCAGTTACGGGCGGGAGTTTTGGGAGACCCAGTACTTC
>.|TRBV7-2|.|TRBJ2-7|13
CASSRGRRNEQYF
TGTGCCAGCAGCCGCGGGCGGCGAAATGAGCAGTACTTC
>.|TRBV7-3|few|TRBJ2-1|16
CASSLKVAGGNNEQFF
TGTGCCAGCAGCTTAAAAGTGGCAGGGGGGAACAATGAGCAGTTCTTC
>.|TRBV7-3|.|TRBJ2-1|17
CASSLFPGTPIYNEQFF
TGTGCCAGCAGCTTATTCCCCGGGACCCCTATATACAATGAGCAGTTCTTC
>.|TRBV6-1|medium-sized|TRBJ2-7|15
CASRLRANGYYEQYF
TGTGCCAGCAGACTCCGGGCCAATGGATACTACGAGCAGTACTTC
>.|TRBV7-2|many|TRBJ2-7|13
CASSPTRAYEQYF
TGTGCCAGCAGCCCAACGAGGGCCTACGAGCAGTACTTC
>.|TRBV4-1|many|TRBJ2-3|20
CASSQGFIRFRTVSTDTQYF
TGCGCCAGCAGCCAAGGTTTTATAAGGTTTCGGACAGTAAGCACAGATACGCAGTATTTT
>.|TRBV20-1|.|TRBJ2-5|16
CSAREVREQAWETQYF
TGCAGTGCTAGAGAGGTTCGGGAACAGGCCTGGGAGACCCAGTACTTC
>TRBD1|TRBV11-2|.|TRBJ1-4|14
CASSSRTGDEKLFF
TGTGCCAGCAGCTCCCGGACAGGGGATGAAAAACTGTTTTTT
>.|TRBV7-2|few|TRBJ1-1|14
CASSLVGGNTEAFF
TGTGCCAGCAGCTTAGTTGGAGGGAACACTGAAGCTTTCTTT
>.|TRBV6-1|medium-sized|TRBJ1-4|11
CASRKNEKLFF
TGTGCCAGCAGGAAGAATGAAAAACTGTTTTTT
>TRBD1|TRBV7-2|.|TRBJ2-4|16
CASSPDRAEAKNIQYF
TGTGCCAGCAGCCCAGACAGGGCGGAGGCCAAAAACATTCAGTACTTC